This passage covers 23 T cell receptor beta chains from one sample sequenced in a study of early T cells in non-severe SARS-CoV-2 infection. One entry per CDR3 protein, called by TCRdb with MiXCR from the 5' RACE reads. In the table there are about 97,000 distinct CDR3 sequences, around 10% of which are singletons. The sample in question was whole blood, obtained at baseline. These receptor sequences come from an adult who was a healthcare worker with PCR-confirmed SARS-CoV-2 infection or an uninfected control (not recorded which).

This chain joins TRBV18 and TRBJ2-3; the match to TRBD2 covers 14 bases. The V segment lost 0 bases and the J segment 4 bases; nucleotides outside the gene matches: 6. In germline, CDR1 is KGHSH, CDR2 LQKENI. The CDR3 covers 18 residues. The CDR3 loop reads CASSPPGGLAGVPDTQYF. Written as DNA, the CDR3 is TGTGCCAGCTCACCACCCGGGGGACTAGCGGGAGTACCAGATACGCAGTATTTT. The full variable domain, its missing parts supplied by reference TRBV18 and TRBJ2-3, is NAGVMQNPRHLVRRRGQEARLRCSPMKGHSHVYWYRQLPEEGLKFMVYLQKENIIDESGMPKERFSAEFPKEGPSILRIQQVVRGDSAAYFCASSPPGGLAGVPDTQYFGPGTRLTVL.

CDR3 nucleotide sequence: TGTGCCAGCAGGCAGAGATCGGGTTTTAATTCACCCCTCCACTTT. Residues: CASRQRSGFNSPLHF. The genes are TRBV2 and TRBJ1-6; D gene unclear. Deletions cut 6 bases from V and 6 bases from J, with 15 bases between. The CDR3 spans 15 residues. Germline V gene lookup returns CDR1 SNHLY and CDR2 FYNNEI.

The sample holds many counts of this clonotype. The chain recombines TRBV27 with TRBJ2-7, with D unresolved. CDR1 and CDR2 from the germline V gene are MNHEY and SMNVEV (reference sequence). Trimming pared 6 bases from V and 1 base from J, leaving 7 bases between. CDR3 length: 12 residues. CDR3 sequence: CASSSRSYEQYF. Here the CDR3 DNA reads TGTGCCAGCAGCTCCAGGTCCTACGAGCAGTACTTC.

The table lists this clonotype with a few counts. A read error may produce the germline difference seen at one junction end. The chain couples TRBV20-1 to TRBJ2-3; 7 bases agree with TRBD2. The CDR3 has 12 residues. CDR1 is DFQATT and CDR2 is SNEGSKA in the germline V gene (reference sequence). The CDR3 is CTASGLTDTQYF. The CDR3 coding sequence is TGCACTGCTAGCGGACTCACAGATACGCAGTATTTT.

This clonotype was seen only a few times. The chain couples TRBV7-2 to TRBJ2-1; 11 bases match TRBD2. This CDR3 has 16 residues. Germline V gives CDR1 SGHTA, CDR2 FQGNSA. The ends lost 2 bases at V and 7 bases at J; junction bases unmatched: 7. This CDR3 reads CASSLMSTSGSNEQFF. CDR3 DNA sequence: TGTGCCAGCAGCTTAATGAGTACTAGCGGGAGTAATGAGCAGTTCTTC.

This clonotype was found a few times. CDR3 region: CSARDQRGATQYF. DNA for the CDR3: TGCAGTGCTAGAGATCAGCGGGGGGCCACCCAGTACTTC. J is TRBJ2-5 and V is TRBV20-1, with 9 nucleotides matching TRBD2. The CDR3 has 13 residues. Germline assignment: CDR1 DFQATT and CDR2 SNEGSKA (reference sequence). V lost 0 bases to trimming and J lost 8 bases; unmatched junction nucleotides: 4.

In this sample, this clonotype turned up many times. The chain recombines TRBV5-6 with TRBJ2-2; the D call may be TRBD1 or TRBD2 (6 bases each). Trimming removed 4 bases at V and 4 bases at J, with 20 bases between. The CDR3 is made up of 17 amino acids. The germline V gene encodes CDR1 SGHDT and CDR2 YYEEEE. CDR3 DNA sequence: TGTGCCAGCAGCCCAACTTGGGGGGACATCATCACCGGGGAGCTGTTTTTT. Translating it yields CASSPTWGDIITGELFF.

In this sample, this clonotype turned up many times. The CDR3 is CASSPFGRLGTDTQYF. The DNA for the CDR3 is TGTGCCAGCAGTCCATTCGGGAGGTTGGGCACAGATACGCAGTATTTT. This sequence joins TRBV7-9 and TRBJ2-3, with 7 positions matching TRBD2. The CDR3 consists of 16 residues. J lost 1 base, V lost 6 bases, and 10 bases had no gene match. Per the germline V gene, CDR1 is SEHNR and CDR2 is FQNEAQ (reference sequence).

The sample holds many counts of this clonotype. The chain employs TRBV20-1 and TRBJ1-6; D possibly corresponds to TRBD1 (6 bases). The CDR3 runs to 13 residues. The germline V and J ends were trimmed by 3 bases and 10 bases, with 13 bases remaining between them. Germline V gene sequence: CDR1 DFQATT, CDR2 SNEGSKA (reference sequence). The CDR3 spells CSARRGNNSPLHF. The CDR3 nucleotides read TGCAGTGCTAGGAGGGGGAACAACTCACCCCTCCACTTT.

The genes are TRBV2 and TRBJ1-5; D gene uncertain. The germline V gene has CDR1 SNHLY and CDR2 FYNNEI. There are 14 residues in the CDR3. V was pared by 3 bases and J by 0 bases, with 6 bases between. For the CDR3, the DNA is TGTGCCAGCAGTGAGGGTAATAGCAATCAGCCCCAGCATTTT. This encodes CASSEGNSNQPQHF.

This clonotype turned up a few times. The genes are TRBV7-9 and TRBJ2-2, with a tentative D call TRBD2 (6 bases). The CDR3 spans 14 residues. Germline CDR1 reads SEHNR; CDR2 reads FQNEAQ (reference sequence). V lost 5 bases to trimming and J lost 6 bases, with 13 bases between them. The DNA for the CDR3 is TGTGCCAGCAGCAGCCGGGACTCCGCCGGGGAGCTGTTTTTT. Its translation: CASSSRDSAGELFF.

The chain combines TRBV5-4 with TRBJ2-3; TRBD2 might be the D (5 bases). The CDR3 extends over 16 amino acids. Germline values: CDR1 SGHNT, CDR2 YYREEE (reference sequence). V was shortened by 4 bases and J by 0 bases, with 15 bases between the two germline ends. CDR3 nucleotide sequence: TGTGCCAGCAGCCCTCGGGAACTGGCTAGCACAGATACGCAGTATTTT. It specifies CASSPRELASTDTQYF.

The chain joins TRBV12-3 or TRBV12-4 to TRBJ1-4, with a tentative D call TRBD1 (5 bases). This CDR3 has 14 amino acids. V lost 3 bases and J lost 3, with 8 bases in between. CDR3 nucleotide sequence: TGTGCCAGCAGTTTCAGGGCCCCTAATGAAAAACTGTTTTTT. Translated, it gives CASSFRAPNEKLFF.

This clonotype was seen a few times. The chain combines TRBV6-5 with TRBJ1-2; the D gene is possibly TRBD1 (5 bases). Germline CDR1 is MNHEY and CDR2 is SVGAGI. The CDR3 totals 14 residues. V lost 6 bases, J lost 8 bases, and 19 bases lay in between. CDR3 sequence: CASSPLGELGGYTF. CDR3 DNA sequence: TGTGCCAGCAGCCCCCTGGGGGAGCTGGGCGGCTACACCTTC.

J is TRBJ1-2 and V is TRBV11-2; possibly TRBD1 for D (5 bases). In germline, CDR1 is SGHAT, CDR2 FQNNGV. Trimming removed 1 base from V and 4 bases from J, with 10 bases in between. The CDR3 has 14 amino acids. The DNA of the CDR3 is TGTGCCAGCAGCTTAGTCGGCAGGGCCTATGGCTACACCTTC. Translation: CASSLVGRAYGYTF.

This clonotype was counted ten times or more. The rearrangement joins TRBV11-3 to TRBJ2-1, with TRBD2 matching over 9 bases. Germline trimming cut 1 base from V and 8 bases from J; bases unmatched to any gene: 6. The V gene's germline CDR1 is SGHNT and CDR2 YENEEA. The CDR3 spans 15 residues. CDR3 sequence: CASSLGLAGKYEQFF. DNA for the CDR3: TGTGCCAGCAGCTTAGGGCTAGCGGGAAAGTATGAGCAGTTCTTC.

CDR3 amino acids: CASSYPQGYYGYTF. DNA for the CDR3: TGTGCCAGCAGTTACCCCCAGGGATACTATGGCTACACCTTC. The chain links TRBV6-6 to TRBJ1-2; D might be TRBD1 (5 bases). The V and J ends lost 2 bases and 3 bases respectively, with 10 bases between them. The length of the CDR3 is 14 residues. Germline CDR1 reads MNHNY; CDR2 reads SVGAGI (reference sequence).

This chain joins TRBV2 and TRBJ2-5; D is uncertain. Germline CDR1 is SNHLY and CDR2 is FYNNEI. The length of the CDR3 is 12 residues. The V end was cut by 4 bases, the J end by 0 bases, with 3 bases between. CDR3 coding DNA: TGTGCCAGCAGTGGGAACCAAGAGACCCAGTACTTC. It encodes CASSGNQETQYF.

Notes on this clonotype: At one end, the junction sequence differs from germline, possibly due to a read error. J is TRBJ2-7 and V is TRBV13; D remains unclear. Germline V gene lookup returns CDR1 PRHDT and CDR2 FYEKMQ (reference sequence). The CDR3 totals 13 residues. CDR3 sequence (DNA): TGTGCCAGCAGCTTAGGCCTCGCCAGAAGTTATGACTTC. Its translation: CASSLGLARSYDF.

Ten or more counts support this clonotype. This sequence joins TRBV6-1 and TRBJ1-5; 8 bases are shared with TRBD1. The length of the CDR3 is 16 residues. Trimming took 5 bases from V and 1 from J; bases not matched to a gene: 7. The germline CDR1 and CDR2 sequences are MNHNS and SASEGT. DNA for the CDR3: TGTGCCAGCAGTCCCCGGACAGGGTTAAGCAATCAGCCCCAGCATTTT. Protein product: CASSPRTGLSNQPQHF.

The chain employs TRBV6-1 and TRBJ1-5; the D gene is possibly TRBD1 (6 bases). CDR1 and CDR2 (germline): MNHNS, SASEGT. Trimming took 2 bases from V and 5 from J, leaving 16 bases between them. CDR3 size: 16 residues. CDR3: CASSESPDSLHQPQHF. The CDR3 coding sequence is TGTGCCAGCAGTGAATCACCGGACAGCTTGCATCAGCCCCAGCATTTT.

This clonotype was seen repeatedly, ten times or more. The chain links TRBV2 to TRBJ2-3; the match to TRBD2 covers 14 bases. The V segment lost 5 bases and the J segment 0 bases; nucleotides outside the gene matches: 10. CDR3 size: 19 residues. In germline, CDR1 is SNHLY, CDR2 FYNNEI. DNA of the CDR3: TGTGCCAGCAGTACCTTCTTCCGGACTAGCGGGGGGAGCACAGATACGCAGTATTTT. Protein: CASSTFFRTSGGSTDTQYF.

The rearrangement joins TRBV10-3 to TRBJ2-3; D possibly uses TRBD1 or TRBD2 (5 bases each). This CDR3 region has 15 residues. CDR1 is ENHRY and CDR2 is SYGVKD in the germline V gene. V dropped 3 bases and J dropped 2 bases, with 12 bases sitting between them. CDR3 sequence: CAISDWGSLTDTQYF. CDR3 nucleotide sequence: TGTGCCATCAGTGATTGGGGGAGTCTCACAGATACGCAGTATTTT.